This T cell receptor beta chain was documented in a study of shared T cell receptors in the human thymus. Sequencing was performed with immunoSEQ multiplex PCR; in TCRdb, only in-frame clones are kept and a portion is missing. The table records more than 550,000 clones, 80% to 90% of them present only once. The CDR3 is 16 residues long. CDR1 is MNHEY and CDR2 is SMNVEV in the germline V gene (reference sequence). The V gene end was trimmed by 6 bases and the J gene end by 5 bases; junction bases not matched to a gene: 13. This sample also appeared in a second study, on human thymus T cells. That paper adds: Healthy Finnish infants having corrective surgery for congenital heart defects served as donors. Corrective heart surgery yielded resections, and these provided the thymus tissue.

This chain connects TRBV27 to TRBJ1-1, with 9 bases fitting TRBD1. The sequenced sample consisted of thymocytes. The source of this sequence is a girl less than two years old with a congenital heart defect. CDR3 sequence: CASSLPLTGGRTEAFF. The DNA of the CDR3 is TGTGCCAGCAGCCTACCGTTGACAGGGGGAAGGACTGAAGCTTTCTTT.